Following are 9 T cell receptor beta chains from one sample sequenced in a study of T cell responses to AZD1222 COVID-19 vaccine (dated by TCRdb to about 2021). The intended sense of this specimen's time point label: about 28 days (+/-7) after the second vaccine dose. Libraries were constructed by the immunoSEQ multiplex PCR assay. This immuneACCESS table, as held by TCRdb, lists in-frame sequences with V and J called but not all clones. Of the missing ones, under half trace to an unresolved V gene in checked studies; the others have no known cause. This sample gives around 110,000 clones in total; approximately 90% of them show up just once. Roughly 1.5% of the sample rests with the top ten. The sample consisted of peripheral blood, taken 28 days after the second AZD1222 dose. The source is an adult who received the AZD1222 COVID-19 vaccine.

This clone was detected only once. The genes are TRBV6-5 and TRBJ2-7, with D unresolved. This CDR3 contains 15 residues. The V and J ends lost 4 bases and 3 bases respectively, with 16 bases between them. Germline loops: CDR1 MNHEY, CDR2 SVGAGI. The CDR3 is CASSSPTRSFYEQYF. DNA for the CDR3: TGTGCCAGCAGTTCCCCGACACGATCCTTCTACGAGCAGTACTTC.

CDR3 loop: CASSPWGAGDTGELFF. The DNA of the CDR3 is TGTGCCAGCAGCCCATGGGGAGCGGGAGATACCGGGGAGCTGTTTTTT. The chain joins TRBV9 to TRBJ2-2; 8 positions match TRBD2. V lost 4 bases, J lost 5 bases, and 10 bases stayed unmatched. The CDR3 totals 16 residues. Germline CDR1 is SGDLS and CDR2 is YYNGEE.

The chain employs TRBV9 and TRBJ2-5; TRBD2 is a possible D gene (6 bases). The ends were cut back, 0 bases at V and 1 base at J, with 10 bases in the middle. The length of the CDR3 is 15 residues. The germline V gene has CDR1 SGDLS and CDR2 YYNGEE. The CDR3: CASSVGGVTQETQYF. For the CDR3, the DNA is TGTGCCAGCAGCGTAGGCGGGGTAACCCAAGAGACCCAGTACTTC.

Note on this clone: The sample holds other DNA sequences that translate to the same CDR3. This sequence joins TRBV20-1 and TRBJ1-5, with D unclear. The CDR3 spans 9 residues. V lost 6 bases and J 3 bases, leaving 0 bases between the germline ends. Germline CDR1 reads DFQATT; CDR2 reads SNEGSKA (reference sequence). Here the CDR3 DNA reads TGCAGTGCCAATCAGCCCCAGCATTTT. Translation: CSANQPQHF.

A single count supports this clone. The rearrangement uses TRBV18 and TRBJ1-5; 7 bases agree with TRBD1. The junction had 5 bases not matched to a gene; V was cut back by 2 bases and J by 1 base. The germline V gene has CDR1 KGHSH and CDR2 LQKENI. The length of the CDR3 is 16 residues. Here the CDR3 DNA reads TGTGCCAGCTCACCAGCCAGGGGGTCCAGCAATCAGCCCCAGCATTTT. Translation gives CASSPARGSSNQPQHF.

The genes are TRBV2 and TRBJ2-3; possibly TRBD1 or TRBD2 for D (5 bases each). Germline values: CDR1 SNHLY, CDR2 FYNNEI. This CDR3 region has 18 residues. V was cut by 7 bases and J by 0 bases, with 23 bases left in between. CDR3 region: CASTETPERGTSTDTQYF. CDR3 in DNA: TGTGCCAGCACCGAAACCCCCGAGAGGGGTACTAGCACAGATACGCAGTATTTT.

The chain's CDR3 is CASSYGGVGEKLFF. The CDR3 nucleotides read TGTGCCAGCAGTTACGGGGGGGTAGGTGAAAAACTGTTTTTT. The J gene is TRBJ1-4, the V gene TRBV6-5; possible D gene TRBD1, 5 bases. Germline assignment: CDR1 MNHEY and CDR2 SVGAGI. The CDR3 runs 14 residues. Trimming removed 2 bases from V and 7 bases from J, with 11 bases in between.

The chain joins TRBV4-1 to TRBJ2-1, with TRBD2 identical over 8 bases. Germline V gene lookup returns CDR1 MGHRA and CDR2 YSYEKL. V trimming: 1 base; J trimming: 15 bases; junction bases outside the gene matches: 8. This CDR3 contains 13 residues. CDR3 in amino acids: CASSQVEREFRFF. DNA for the CDR3: TGCGCCAGCAGCCAAGTAGAGCGGGAGTTTAGGTTCTTC.

The chain has TRBV3-1 (or the pseudogene TRBV3-2) and TRBJ1-3; 8 bases align to TRBD1. The CDR3 runs to 16 residues. Germline CDR1 reads LGHDT; CDR2 reads YNNKEL (reference sequence). The V gene end was trimmed by 1 base and the J gene end by 2 bases; junction bases not matched to a gene: 4. CDR3 amino acids: CASSQGQGRPGNTIYF. The CDR3 DNA follows: TGTGCCAGCAGCCAAGGACAGGGGAGGCCTGGAAACACCATATATTTT.